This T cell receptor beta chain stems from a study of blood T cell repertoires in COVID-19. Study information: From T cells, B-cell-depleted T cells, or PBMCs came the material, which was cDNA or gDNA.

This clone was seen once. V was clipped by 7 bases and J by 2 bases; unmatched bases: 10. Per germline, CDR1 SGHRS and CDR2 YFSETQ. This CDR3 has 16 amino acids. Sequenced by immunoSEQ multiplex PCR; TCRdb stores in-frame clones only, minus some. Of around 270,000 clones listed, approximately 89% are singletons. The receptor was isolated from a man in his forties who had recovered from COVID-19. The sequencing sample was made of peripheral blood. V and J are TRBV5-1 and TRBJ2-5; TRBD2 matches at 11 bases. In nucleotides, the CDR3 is TGCGCCAGCCGCCCCCGGACTAGCGGGTTTCAAGAGACCCAGTACTTC. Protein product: CASRPRTSGFQETQYF.